This T cell receptor (beta chain) was captured in a study of blood T cell repertoires in COVID-19. Turning to the study itself: Material from acute and convalescent COVID-19 was sourced from the United States, Italy and Spain. PBMCs, B-cell-depleted T cells, or T cells provided the cDNA or gDNA that made up the material.

Clones were sequenced by immunoSEQ multiplex PCR, and TCRdb holds only the in-frame ones, with some missing. The sample includes hundreds of thousands of clones, 85% to 90% seen only once; the top ten take under 15%. Adults between roughly 18 and 95 years of age took part from 24 US areas. Participant-reported clinical history was the basis for cohort assignment. CDR3 length equals 15 residues. Trimming removed 0 bases at V and 8 bases at J, with 13 bases between. The germline V gene has CDR1 LGHDT and CDR2 YNNKEL (reference sequence). The chain carries TRBV3-1 (or the pseudogene TRBV3-2) and TRBJ1-4; D unclear. Sequencing input: PBMCs or T cells enriched from blood (not recorded which). The source is a woman aged 50 to 65 with acute COVID-19. In DNA form, the CDR3 reads TGTGCCAGCAGCCAAGATGGGCGGGTAGCGGAAAAACTGTTTTTT. Protein: CASSQDGRVAEKLFF.